The 9 T cell receptor beta chains below come from one sample, sequenced in a study of blood T cell repertoires in COVID-19. Data came from immunoSEQ multiplex PCR; TCRdb stores just in-frame clones and leaves some out. Among around 170,000 clones, less than 90% were seen once, and the ten largest hold 3.5% to 4.5%. The sequenced material came from peripheral blood. Receptor source: a woman aged 70-85 years with acute or convalescent COVID-19.

The rearrangement links TRBV19 to TRBJ1-2; 7 nucleotides agree with TRBD1. The length of the CDR3 is 13 residues. With V trimmed by 8 bases and J by 6 bases, 9 bases remained unmatched. CDR1 and CDR2 (germline): LNHDA, SQIVND (reference sequence). The CDR3 loop is CASRFVGTDGYTF. The CDR3, as DNA: TGTGCCAGTCGTTTCGTAGGGACAGATGGCTACACCTTC.

The rearrangement joins TRBV5-1 to TRBJ1-2; 7 nucleotides line up with TRBD1. Trimming took 4 bases from V and 1 from J; bases not matched to a gene: 7. The CDR3 length is 15 residues. Germline V CDR1 and CDR2: SGHRS, YFSETQ. The CDR3 protein is CASSPGDSYNYGYTF. The CDR3 DNA is TGCGCCAGCAGCCCAGGGGACAGCTATAACTATGGCTACACCTTC.

This chain connects TRBV5-1 to TRBJ1-1, with TRBD1 matching 7 bases. The germline V gene encodes CDR1 SGHRS and CDR2 YFSETQ. This CDR3 has 16 amino acids. The V and J ends lost 0 bases and 0 bases, in that order; junction bases with no gene match: 5. DNA of the CDR3: TGCGCCAGCAGCTTGGGACAGGGAGGCTTGAACACTGAAGCTTTCTTT. Encoded protein: CASSLGQGGLNTEAFF.

The rearrangement joins TRBV5-1 to TRBJ2-1; 8 nucleotides align to TRBD1. The germline CDR1 and CDR2 sequences are SGHRS and YFSETQ. CDR3 length: 16 residues. Losses at the gene ends were 1 base for V and 3 bases for J; bases not matched to a gene: 6. The CDR3 spells CASSLSGQGYYNEQFF. DNA for the CDR3: TGCGCCAGCAGCTTGTCCGGACAGGGATACTACAATGAGCAGTTCTTC. The whole variable domain, remainder taken from reference TRBV5-1 and TRBJ2-1, is KAGVTQTPRYLIKTRGQQVTLSCSPISGHRSVSWYQQTPGQGLQFLFEYFSETQRNKGNFPGRFSGRQFSNSRSEMNVSTLELGDSALYLCASSLSGQGYYNEQFFGPGTRLTVL.

J is TRBJ2-5 and V is TRBV6-1, with TRBD1 matching over 8 bases. This CDR3 has 14 residues. The germline V gene encodes CDR1 MNHNS and CDR2 SASEGT. Trimming removed 2 bases from V and 5 bases from J; junction bases left unmatched: 4. The CDR3 reads CASSEQGAGETQYF. CDR3 DNA sequence: TGTGCCAGCAGTGAACAGGGGGCCGGGGAGACCCAGTACTTC.

In this sample, this clone turned up once. The V call is TRBV6-6, the J call TRBJ2-3, with a weak D call TRBD1 (6 bases). Germline values: CDR1 MNHNY, CDR2 SVGAGI (reference sequence). This CDR3 comprises 17 residues. Trimming left V 5 bases short and J 5 bases short, with 23 bases between. CDR3 coding DNA: TGTGCCAGCAGTCCCCGACTGACAGGTCCCGGGAAAGATACGCAGTATTTT. Its protein product is CASSPRLTGPGKDTQYF.

This rearrangement joins TRBV9 to TRBJ2-7; D possibly corresponds to TRBD1 (6 bases). This CDR3 spans 15 amino acids. Germline lookup yields CDR1 SGDLS and CDR2 YYNGEE. The V end was cut by 0 bases, the J end by 3 bases, with 13 bases between. In DNA form, the CDR3 reads TGTGCCAGCAGCGTAGGGGGGACAAGGAACTACGAGCAGTACTTC. Its translation: CASSVGGTRNYEQYF.

The gene calls are TRBV2 and TRBJ1-1, with 7 bases matching TRBD1. J was trimmed by 5 bases and V by 5 bases; bases with no gene match: 5. This CDR3 comprises 13 residues. Germline V CDR1 and CDR2: SNHLY, FYNNEI. The CDR3 nucleotides are TGTGCCAGCAGTTACAGGGGAGGAACTGAAGCTTTCTTT. It is translated as CASSYRGGTEAFF.

The chain recombines TRBV11-2 with TRBJ1-2; a weak D match, TRBD1 (6 bases). The CDR3 totals 14 residues. Germline V CDR1 and CDR2: SGHAT, FQNNGV. V was shortened by 5 bases and J by 4 bases, with 14 bases between the two germline ends. The CDR3 is CASSTGSGVYGYTF. CDR3 DNA: TGTGCCAGCAGCACAGGGTCCGGGGTCTATGGCTACACCTTC.